The 9 T cell receptor beta chains below were found in one sample sequenced in a study of spatial heterogeneity in lung cancer. Broader study findings: How many expanded intratumoral alpha and beta TCRs were present tracked the tumor mutation count, which was a count of nonsynonymous mutations.

Their antigen targets remain unknown. TCRdb itself ran the 5' RACE reads through MiXCR, one entry per CDR3 protein. The sample has some 6,500 distinct CDR3 sequences; around 9.1% are singletons. Time point defined: sample taken at primary tumor resection. The starting material was lung tumor tissue, obtained at surgery. The source is a female donor with early-stage non-small cell lung cancer.

This clonotype is labeled large. This chain connects TRBV20-1 to TRBJ2-7; 7 bases match TRBD2. In germline, CDR1 is DFQATT, CDR2 SNEGSKA (reference sequence). V lost 2 bases, J lost 3 bases, and 4 bases stayed unmatched. The CDR3 is 13 residues long. Here the CDR3 DNA reads TGCAGTGCTAGAAGGGCTAGCGGCTACGAGCAGTACTTC. Residues: CSARRASGYEQYF.

The V and J genes are TRBV3-1 and TRBJ2-3; D is undetermined. The V end was cut by 0 bases, the J end by 13 bases, with 8 bases between. Germline V gene data show CDR1 as LGHDT and CDR2 as YNNKEL (reference sequence). This CDR3 contains 11 residues. The chain's CDR3 is CASSQDRVEYF. DNA for the CDR3: TGTGCCAGCAGCCAAGACCGTGTAGAGTATTTT.

There are many counts of this clonotype. J is TRBJ2-7 and V is TRBV5-5; D remains unclear. In germline, CDR1 is SGHKS, CDR2 YYEKEE (reference sequence). The CDR3 has 14 residues. V was cut by 0 bases and J by 1 base, with 8 bases left in between. CDR3 in amino acids: CASSLAVGSYEQYF. The DNA for the CDR3 is TGTGCCAGCAGCTTGGCCGTGGGGTCCTACGAGCAGTACTTC.

In its sample, this clonotype is medium-sized. V and J are TRBV9 and TRBJ1-1; D unclear. The CDR3 loop spans 13 amino acids. Trimming left V 0 bases short and J 9 bases short, with 12 bases between. From germline, CDR1 is SGDLS and CDR2 YYNGEE. CDR3: CASSVDDKSKAFF. The CDR3 DNA reads as TGTGCCAGCAGCGTAGACGACAAGTCAAAAGCTTTCTTT.

The sample holds a few counts of this clonotype. V is TRBV12-3 or TRBV12-4 and J is TRBJ2-7; D remains unclear. V was shortened by 2 bases and J by 2 bases, with 10 bases between the two germline ends. The CDR3 extends over 14 amino acids. The CDR3 DNA reads TGTGCCAGCAGTTTATTTGGGTCCCCCTACGAGCAGTACTTC. Protein sequence: CASSLFGSPYEQYF.

By sample share, this clonotype is medium-sized. The chain is built from TRBV6-2 or TRBV6-3 and TRBJ2-7; TRBD1 matches at 7 bases. CDR1 and CDR2 (germline): MNHEY, SVGEGT. The CDR3 is 11 amino acids. The junction had 3 bases not matched to a gene; V was cut back by 10 bases and J by 3 bases. Here the CDR3 reads CATGQNYEQYF. CDR3 coding DNA: TGTGCCACGGGACAGAACTACGAGCAGTACTTC.

This clonotype was recorded many times. V gene TRBV12-3 or TRBV12-4 combines with J gene TRBJ2-6; D gene unclear. The CDR3 totals 15 residues. The ends were cut back, 7 bases at V and 0 bases at J, with 10 bases in the middle. In DNA form, the CDR3 reads TGTGCCAGCACCCTCCCAGTCTCTGGGGCCAACGTCCTGACTTTC. It codes for CASTLPVSGANVLTF.

This clonotype is medium-sized within its sample. The J gene is TRBJ2-3, the V gene TRBV10-1; 8 nucleotides align to TRBD1. Germline lookup yields CDR1 WNHNN and CDR2 SYGVQD (reference sequence). The length of the CDR3 is 14 residues. The J segment lost 6 bases and the V segment lost 1 base, leaving 3 bases of the junction unmatched. CDR3 DNA: TGCGCCAGCAGTGAGTTACAGGGGGAGGATACGCAGTATTTT. Encoded protein: CASSELQGEDTQYF.

This clonotype has a count of ten or more. The V call is TRBV5-3, the J call TRBJ2-2; 8 bases are shared with TRBD1. TRBV5-3 is known as an ORF, though its function is uncertain. Germline trimming cut 3 bases from V and 2 bases from J; bases unmatched to any gene: 9. This CDR3 is 17 amino acids long. DNA of the CDR3: TGTGCCAGAAGCTACCGGACAGGGAGATTTAACACCGGGGAGCTGTTTTTT. This gives the protein CARSYRTGRFNTGELFF.